The 22 T cell receptor beta chains below come from one sample, sequenced in a study of cytomegalovirus exposure and HLA in healthy donors. Researchers ran the PCR with 60 Vbeta and 13 Jbeta primers. The table came from immunoSEQ multiplex PCR; TCRdb's copy has only in-frame clones and leaves some out. The sample gives about 98,000 clones, about four fifths of which show up once; about a tenth is in the top ten. Sequencing was done on a sample of PBMCs. These TCRs come from a man aged 18 to 30 in good health and CMV-seropositive.

This clone was seen only a few times. The chain is built from TRBV10-1 and TRBJ1-1; 9 positions match TRBD1. The germline V gene encodes CDR1 WNHNN and CDR2 SYGVQD (reference sequence). With V trimmed by 1 base and J by 11 bases, 8 bases remained unmatched. The CDR3 is 14 amino acids. In DNA form, the CDR3 reads TGCGCCAGCAGTGAGTTTCGGACAGGGGTGGCCGCTTTCTTT. Its translation is CASSEFRTGVAAFF.

The chain links TRBV27 to TRBJ1-5, with D tentatively TRBD1 (5 bases). V gave up 5 bases and J gave up 7 bases, with 12 bases separating them. The CDR3 spans 13 residues. The germline V gene encodes CDR1 MNHEY and CDR2 SMNVEV (reference sequence). CDR3 protein: CASSEQVRQPQHF. CDR3 nucleotides: TGTGCCAGCAGTGAACAGGTGCGCCAGCCCCAGCATTTT.

The chain recombines TRBV18 with TRBJ2-1, with D perhaps TRBD2 (5 bases). Germline CDR1 reads KGHSH; CDR2 reads LQKENI. The CDR3 covers 15 residues. Trimming cost V 2 bases and J 2 bases, with 10 bases left between them. As DNA, the CDR3 is TGTGCCAGCTCACCAAGAGGGAACCCCTACAATGAGCAGTTCTTC. It is translated as CASSPRGNPYNEQFF.

The genes are TRBV5-1 and TRBJ2-5, with D perhaps TRBD1 (5 bases). V was clipped by 0 bases and J by 1 base, with 19 bases between them. Germline assignment: CDR1 SGHRS and CDR2 YFSETQ. This CDR3 has 18 residues. The CDR3 spells CASSLGISARQGQETQYF. For the CDR3, the DNA is TGCGCCAGCAGCTTGGGAATCAGCGCTAGGCAGGGCCAAGAGACCCAGTACTTC.

The chain combines TRBV27 with TRBJ2-1, with 12 bases aligning to TRBD2. Germline V CDR1 and CDR2: MNHEY, SMNVEV (reference sequence). J lost 9 bases, V lost 5 bases, and 14 bases had no gene match. The CDR3 length is 17 residues. The CDR3 sequence is CASSGTSGRVVLGEQFF. The CDR3 DNA sequence: TGTGCCAGCAGTGGGACTAGCGGGCGAGTAGTTTTGGGTGAGCAGTTCTTC.

The genes are TRBV7-9 and TRBJ2-2; possibly TRBD1 for D (6 bases). V gave up 2 bases and J gave up 0 bases, with 13 bases separating them. The CDR3 has 17 residues. Germline-derived CDR1 and CDR2 are SEHNR and FQNEAQ (reference sequence). The CDR3 sequence: CASSLIRQAPNTGELFF. CDR3 nucleotide sequence: TGTGCCAGCAGCTTAATAAGACAGGCCCCGAACACCGGGGAGCTGTTTTTT.

The rearrangement links TRBV11-2 to TRBJ1-1; TRBD1 might be the D (6 bases). The CDR3 runs 17 residues. Deletions cut 5 bases from V and 3 bases from J, with 22 bases between. CDR1 SGHAT and CDR2 FQNNGV come from the germline V gene. The CDR3 DNA follows: TGTGCCAGCAGCCTCCGGACGACAGGACATGTTCACACTGAAGCTTTCTTT. It specifies CASSLRTTGHVHTEAFF.

This clone is classed as medium-sized. The rearrangement joins TRBV4-1 to TRBJ1-4; no clear D gene. Germline assignment: CDR1 MGHRA and CDR2 YSYEKL. CDR3 length equals 17 residues. Trimming took 2 bases from V and 2 from J, leaving 15 bases between them. Here the CDR3 DNA reads TGCGCCAGCAGCCAATTCGGTGCTCGGGAGACTAATGAAAAACTGTTTTTT. This sequence encodes CASSQFGARETNEKLFF.

The chain links TRBV7-9 to TRBJ2-7; D gene ambiguous. The CDR3 has 17 amino acids. Germline V gives CDR1 SEHNR, CDR2 FQNEAQ (reference sequence). V was shortened by 6 bases and J by 4 bases, with 25 bases between the two germline ends. CDR3 nucleotides: TGTGCCAGCAGTACGAAATTACCCCAACAGACGGATTACGAGCAGTACTTC. Translation gives CASSTKLPQQTDYEQYF.

This clone has only one observation. The chain employs TRBV7-6 and TRBJ1-5; no firm D call. Germline-derived CDR1 and CDR2 are SGHVS and FNYEAQ. This CDR3 region has 14 residues. Trimming took off 1 base at V and 0 bases at J, with 4 bases between the two ends. DNA of the CDR3: TGTGCCAGCAGCTTAGTTCATAGCAATCAGCCCCAGCATTTT. Translating it yields CASSLVHSNQPQHF.

The CDR3 region is CASTPDSIGEQYF. The DNA for the CDR3 is TGTGCCAGCACCCCCGATAGCATTGGCGAGCAGTACTTC. The V and J genes are TRBV7-9 and TRBJ2-7; D ambiguous. The CDR3 sequence is 13 residues long. V was clipped by 7 bases and J by 6 bases, with 16 bases between them. The germline CDR1 and CDR2 sequences are SEHNR and FQNEAQ (reference sequence).

The chain employs TRBV27 and TRBJ2-7; TRBD1 aligns across 7 bases. The germline gives CDR1 MNHEY, CDR2 SMNVEV (reference sequence). The CDR3 runs 12 residues. Germline trimming cut 6 bases from V and 2 bases from J; bases unmatched to any gene: 1. This CDR3 reads CASRDRPYEQYF. CDR3 DNA sequence: TGTGCCAGCAGGGACAGGCCCTACGAGCAGTACTTC.

The chain is built from TRBV5-1 and TRBJ2-3; the D is unclear. CDR3 length equals 16 residues. Germline assignment: CDR1 SGHRS and CDR2 YFSETQ. Trimming left V 7 bases short and J 2 bases short, with 20 bases between. CDR3 amino acids: CASRDVPTSSTDTQYF. The CDR3 DNA reads TGCGCCAGCCGCGATGTCCCGACTTCATCCACAGATACGCAGTATTTT.

The chain joins TRBV5-6 to TRBJ1-1; D ambiguous. Germline-derived CDR1 and CDR2 are SGHDT and YYEEEE. V was cut by 4 bases and J by 3 bases, with 13 bases left in between. This CDR3 has 14 amino acids. The CDR3 spells CASSLLWRDTEAFF. In DNA form, the CDR3 reads TGTGCCAGCAGCCTCTTGTGGAGGGACACTGAAGCTTTCTTT.

This chain connects TRBV28 to TRBJ1-5, with a weak D call TRBD1 (6 bases). This CDR3 is 13 amino acids long. V gave up 6 bases and J gave up 3 bases, with 9 bases separating them. Germline loops: CDR1 MDHEN, CDR2 SYDVKM. This CDR3 reads CASRQGVNQPQHF. Written as DNA, the CDR3 is TGTGCCAGCAGACAGGGAGTCAATCAGCCCCAGCATTTT.

The chain has TRBV5-1 and TRBJ1-1, with 12 bases matching TRBD1. Trimming took 4 bases from V and 0 from J; bases not matched to a gene: 10. CDR1 and CDR2 from the germline V gene are SGHRS and YFSETQ. The CDR3 consists of 18 residues. In DNA form, the CDR3 reads TGCGCCAGCAGCCAAATAGGGGGACAGGGGGCGATGAACACTGAAGCTTTCTTT. This translates into CASSQIGGQGAMNTEAFF.

V and J are TRBV18 and TRBJ1-1, with 8 bases lining up with TRBD1. Germline V gene lookup returns CDR1 KGHSH and CDR2 LQKENI. The CDR3 covers 16 residues. The J segment lost 4 bases and the V segment lost 3 bases, leaving 10 bases of the junction unmatched. The CDR3 here is CASSPDRGQIRTEAFF. DNA of the CDR3: TGTGCCAGCTCACCCGACAGGGGACAGATTCGCACTGAAGCTTTCTTT.

The chain recombines TRBV5-1 with TRBJ2-7, with 7 bases identical to TRBD2. Trimming cost V 4 bases and J 2 bases; bases outside gene matches: 12. The CDR3 sequence is 16 residues long. Germline CDR1 and CDR2: SGHRS and YFSETQ. Here the CDR3 DNA reads TGCGCCAGCAGCCCGATATCTAGCGGCCCTACCTACGAGCAGTACTTC. It codes for CASSPISSGPTYEQYF.

The genes are TRBV4-1 and TRBJ2-2; a weak D match, TRBD1 (5 bases). V was pared by 0 bases and J by 3 bases, with 11 bases between. The CDR3 totals 16 residues. Germline-derived CDR1 and CDR2 are MGHRA and YSYEKL. In DNA form, the CDR3 reads TGCGCCAGCAGCCAAGAGGGTAGGGGTCACACCGGGGAGCTGTTTTTT. Translated: CASSQEGRGHTGELFF.

V gene TRBV6-5 combines with J gene TRBJ2-7; TRBD1 aligns across 8 bases. The J segment lost 4 bases and the V segment lost 4 bases, leaving 9 bases of the junction unmatched. The CDR3 covers 15 residues. Germline V CDR1 and CDR2: MNHEY, SVGAGI. CDR3 nucleotides: TGTGCCAGCAGTTTCCGGACAGGGAGGAATTACGAGCAGTACTTC. Its translation: CASSFRTGRNYEQYF.

The rearrangement uses TRBV2 and TRBJ1-1, with unresolved D. This CDR3 contains 14 residues. Trimming left V 1 base short and J 6 bases short, with 12 bases between. Looked up from germline, CDR1 is SNHLY and CDR2 is FYNNEI. The CDR3 DNA follows: TGTGCCAGCAGTGAAGTGGGCATTTATTCTGAAGCTTTCTTT. It is translated as CASSEVGIYSEAFF.

In this sample, this clone turned up once. The chain is built from TRBV28 and TRBJ2-3; 14 nucleotides line up with TRBD2. This CDR3 region has 16 residues. Germline lookup yields CDR1 MDHEN and CDR2 SYDVKM. The ends lost 5 bases at V and 8 bases at J; junction bases unmatched: 9. CDR3 amino acids: CASSTRLAGGPGTQYF. DNA for the CDR3: TGTGCCAGCAGTACCCGACTAGCGGGGGGGCCGGGTACGCAGTATTTT.